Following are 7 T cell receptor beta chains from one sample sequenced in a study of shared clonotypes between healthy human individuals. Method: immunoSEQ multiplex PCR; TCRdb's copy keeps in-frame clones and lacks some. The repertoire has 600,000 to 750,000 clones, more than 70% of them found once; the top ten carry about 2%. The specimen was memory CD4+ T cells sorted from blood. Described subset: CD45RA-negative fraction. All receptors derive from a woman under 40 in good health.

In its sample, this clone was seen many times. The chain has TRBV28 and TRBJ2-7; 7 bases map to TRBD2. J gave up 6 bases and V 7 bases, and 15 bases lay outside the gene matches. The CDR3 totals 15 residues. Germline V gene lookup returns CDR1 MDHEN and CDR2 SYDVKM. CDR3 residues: CASKDGGTVLGEQYF. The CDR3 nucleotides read TGTGCCAGCAAGGACGGGGGGACGGTTCTCGGCGAGCAGTACTTC.

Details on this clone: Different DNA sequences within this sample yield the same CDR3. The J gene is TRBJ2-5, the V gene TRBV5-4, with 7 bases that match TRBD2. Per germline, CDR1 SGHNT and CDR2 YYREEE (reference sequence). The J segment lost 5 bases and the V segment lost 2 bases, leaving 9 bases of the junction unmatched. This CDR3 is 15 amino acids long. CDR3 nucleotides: TGTGCCAGCAGCTTTGGTAGCGGGTCGGGGGAGACCCAGTACTTC. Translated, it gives CASSFGSGSGETQYF.

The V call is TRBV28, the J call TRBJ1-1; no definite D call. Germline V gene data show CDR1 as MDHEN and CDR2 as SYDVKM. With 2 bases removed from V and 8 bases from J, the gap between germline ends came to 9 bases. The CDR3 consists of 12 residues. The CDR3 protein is CASSLGRFEAFF. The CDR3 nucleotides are TGTGCCAGCAGTTTAGGCCGATTCGAAGCTTTCTTT.

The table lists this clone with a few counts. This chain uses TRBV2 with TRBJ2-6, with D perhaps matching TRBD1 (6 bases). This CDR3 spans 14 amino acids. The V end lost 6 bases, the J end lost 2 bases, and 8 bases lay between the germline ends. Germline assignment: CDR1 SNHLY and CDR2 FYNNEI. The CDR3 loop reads CASSRDTGANVLTF. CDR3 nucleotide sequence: TGTGCCAGCAGCCGGGACACTGGGGCCAACGTCCTGACTTTC.

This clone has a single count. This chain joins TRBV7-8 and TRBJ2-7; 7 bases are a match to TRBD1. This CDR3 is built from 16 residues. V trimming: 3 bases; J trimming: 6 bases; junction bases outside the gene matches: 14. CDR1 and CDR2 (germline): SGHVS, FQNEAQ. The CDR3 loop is CASSLSLQGQGVEQYF. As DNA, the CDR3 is TGTGCCAGCAGCTTGAGCTTACAGGGGCAGGGGGTCGAGCAGTACTTC.

CDR3 in amino acids: CASSRPGVVNTEAFF. In DNA form, the CDR3 reads TGTGCCAGCAGTCGCCCCGGGGTGGTGAACACTGAAGCTTTCTTT. This chain connects TRBV27 to TRBJ1-1; D is ambiguous. The CDR3 spans 15 residues. Germline V gene lookup returns CDR1 MNHEY and CDR2 SMNVEV (reference sequence). The V gene lost 5 bases and the J gene lost 0 bases, with 13 bases spanning the gap.

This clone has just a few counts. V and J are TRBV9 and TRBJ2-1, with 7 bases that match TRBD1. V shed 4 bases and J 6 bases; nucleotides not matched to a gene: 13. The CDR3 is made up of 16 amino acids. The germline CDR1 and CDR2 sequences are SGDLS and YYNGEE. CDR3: CASSPSLGAGGNEQFF. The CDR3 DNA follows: TGTGCCAGCAGCCCATCACTCGGGGCAGGGGGCAATGAGCAGTTCTTC.